The entry that follows covers one TCR beta chain sequence. Time point of the sample: pretreatment peripheral blood. Locally advanced or metastatic urothelial carcinoma was present in patients. Assay: immunoSEQ multiplex PCR; the TCRdb copy retains only in-frame clones and omits some. The repertoire consists of fewer than 60,000 clones, with 85% occurring once and the leading ten covering 15% to 19%. The data originate from a study of PD-L1 blockade in urothelial cancer. The wider study: Males with urothelial cancer arising in the bladder constituted about 85% of the roughly 30 patients. Timepoints chosen for blood analysis were 3 weeks (second dose) and 6 weeks after treatment start. Median T cell yield per blood sample was more than 130,000 cells.

This CDR3 comprises 16 residues. The V gene end was trimmed by 3 bases and the J gene end by 3 bases; junction bases not matched to a gene: 6. The germline V gene encodes CDR1 MDHEN and CDR2 SYDVKM. V gene TRBV28 combines with J gene TRBJ2-7, with TRBD2 matching 12 bases. Sequenced material: PBMCs, taken around atezolizumab (anti-PD-L1) treatment. The clonotype originates from a man aged 65-85 years with urothelial cancer. CDR3 residues: CASSFPLLAGGYEQYF. In DNA form, the CDR3 reads TGTGCCAGCAGTTTCCCACTACTAGCGGGAGGCTACGAGCAGTACTTC. Based on the CDR3 plus reference TRBV28 and TRBJ2-7, the full variable domain is DVKVTQSSRYLVKRTGEKVFLECVQDMDHENMFWYRQDPGLGLRLIYFSYDVKMKEKGDIPEGYSVSREKKERFSLILESASTNQTSMYLCASSFPLLAGGYEQYFGPGTRLTVT.